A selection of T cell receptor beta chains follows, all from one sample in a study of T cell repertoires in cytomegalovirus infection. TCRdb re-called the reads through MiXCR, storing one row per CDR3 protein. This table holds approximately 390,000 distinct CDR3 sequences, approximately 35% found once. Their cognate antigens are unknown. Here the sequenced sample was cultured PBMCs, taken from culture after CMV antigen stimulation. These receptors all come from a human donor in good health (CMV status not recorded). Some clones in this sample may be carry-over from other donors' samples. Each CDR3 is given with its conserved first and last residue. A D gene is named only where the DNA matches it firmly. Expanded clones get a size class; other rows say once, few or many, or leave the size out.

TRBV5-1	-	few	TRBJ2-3	CASSYPQYRHPRGTDTQYF	TGCGCCAGCAGCTACCCACAATATAGACATCCCCGTGGCACAGATACGCAGTATTTT
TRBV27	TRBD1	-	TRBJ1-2	CASAWGQAAGGYTF	TGTGCCAGCGCCTGGGGACAGGCGGCTGGAGGCTACACCTTC
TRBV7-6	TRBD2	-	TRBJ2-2	CASSFTGTSGVELFF	TGTGCCAGCAGCTTTACCGGGACTAGCGGAGTTGAGCTGTTTTTT
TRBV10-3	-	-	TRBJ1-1	CAISGEIGKLAFF	TGTGCCATCAGTGGGGAGATCGGCAAGTTGGCTTTCTTT
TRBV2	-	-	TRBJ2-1	CASSEGIRALIQDEQFF	TGTGCCAGCAGTGAAGGTATTAGGGCCCTAATCCAGGATGAGCAGTTCTTC
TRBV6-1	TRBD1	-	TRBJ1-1	CASSPDRVVAEAFF	TGTGCCAGCAGTCCTGACAGGGTAGTTGCTGAAGCTTTCTTT
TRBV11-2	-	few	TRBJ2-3	CASSLGGTDFTDTQYF	TGTGCCAGCAGCTTAGGCGGGACAGACTTCACAGATACGCAGTATTTT
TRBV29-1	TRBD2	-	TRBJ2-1	CSAPGLVRYNEQFF	TGCAGCGCCCCGGGACTAGTACGATACAATGAGCAGTTCTTC
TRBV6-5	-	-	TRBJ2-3	CASSFPGLSNTQYF	TGTGCCAGCAGTTTTCCGGGACTGAGCAATACGCAGTATTTT
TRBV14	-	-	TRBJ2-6	CASSPWTSSSGANVLTF	TGTGCCAGCAGTCCTTGGACTTCAAGCTCTGGGGCCAACGTCCTGACTTTC
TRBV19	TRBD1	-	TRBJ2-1	CASSIRQGAGNEQFF	TGTGCCAGTAGTATCAGACAGGGGGCTGGCAATGAGCAGTTCTTC
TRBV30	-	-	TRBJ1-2	CAWSVNNYGYTF	TGTGCCTGGAGTGTAAATAACTATGGCTACACCTTC
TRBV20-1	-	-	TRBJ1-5	CSATTGRYQPQHF	TGCAGTGCTACTACAGGAAGATATCAGCCCCAGCATTTT
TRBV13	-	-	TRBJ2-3	CASSLLQTQYF	TGTGCCAGCAGCCTCCTCCAAACGCAGTATTTT
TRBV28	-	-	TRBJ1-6	CASSFRGRVNSPLHF	TGTGCCAGCAGTTTTCGGGGGAGGGTGAATTCACCCCTCCACTTT
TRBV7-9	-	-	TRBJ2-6	CASSLVRWGGSGANVLTF	TGTGCCAGCAGCTTAGTCAGGTGGGGTGGCTCTGGGGCCAACGTCCTGACTTTC
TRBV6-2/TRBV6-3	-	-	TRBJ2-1	CASSYPLAFYNEQFF	TGTGCCAGCAGTTACCCACTAGCCTTCTACAATGAGCAGTTCTTC
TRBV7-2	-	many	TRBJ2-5	CASSFGGSRETQYF	TGTGCCAGCAGCTTTGGAGGGTCCCGAGAGACCCAGTACTTC
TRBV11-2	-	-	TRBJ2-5	CASRQYQETQYF	TGTGCCAGCAGGCAGTACCAAGAGACCCAGTACTTC
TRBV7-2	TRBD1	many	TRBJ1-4	CASSFNRGRNEKLFF	TGTGCCAGCAGCTTCAACAGGGGACGGAATGAAAAACTGTTTTTT
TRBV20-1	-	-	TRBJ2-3	CSAQIPGLVNPDTQYF	TGCAGTGCCCAAATCCCGGGCCTGGTCAACCCAGATACGCAGTATTTT
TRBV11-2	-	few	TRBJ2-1	CASSLDSWGREQFF	TGTGCCAGCAGCTTAGATTCCTGGGGGCGTGAGCAGTTCTTC
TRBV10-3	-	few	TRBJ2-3	CAIRGPTDTQYF	TGTGCCATAAGGGGCCCCACAGATACGCAGTATTTT
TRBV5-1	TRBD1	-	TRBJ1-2	CASTNHRDGQGASNYGYTF	TGCGCCAGCACCAATCACCGGGACGGACAGGGGGCATCTAACTATGGCTACACCTTC
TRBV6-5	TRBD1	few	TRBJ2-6	CASSPRTGGISGANVLTF	TGTGCCAGCAGTCCACGGACAGGGGGGATCTCTGGGGCCAACGTCCTGACTTTC
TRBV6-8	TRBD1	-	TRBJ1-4	CASRPTRTGLNEKLFF	TGTGCCAGCAGACCAACTCGGACAGGTCTTAATGAAAAACTGTTTTTT
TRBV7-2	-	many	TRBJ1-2	CASSLAPENYGYTF	TGTGCCAGCAGCTTAGCCCCGGAGAACTATGGCTACACCTTC
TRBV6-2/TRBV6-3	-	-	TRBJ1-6	CAGRSSYNSPLHF	TGTGCCGGAAGAAGCTCCTATAATTCACCCCTCCACTTT
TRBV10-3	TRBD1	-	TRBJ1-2	CAITRGQGDGYTF	TGTGCCATCACGAGGGGACAGGGGGATGGCTACACCTTC
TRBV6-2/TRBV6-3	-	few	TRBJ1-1	CASTSTPVRRRTEAFF	TGTGCCAGCACTTCTACTCCGGTACGCCGAAGGACTGAAGCTTTCTTT
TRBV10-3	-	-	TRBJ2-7	CAIRQGYEQYF	TGTGCCATCAGGCAGGGGTACGAGCAGTACTTC
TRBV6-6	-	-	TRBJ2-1	CASQTSRVANEQFF	TGTGCCAGTCAGACTAGTCGGGTCGCCAATGAGCAGTTCTTC
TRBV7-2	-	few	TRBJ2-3	CASAIPLGGQGGTDTQYF	TGTGCCAGCGCGATACCCTTGGGGGGGCAGGGCGGCACAGATACGCAGTATTTT
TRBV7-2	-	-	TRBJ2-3	CASSFSSGTDTQYF	TGTGCCAGCAGCTTCTCTAGCGGCACAGATACGCAGTATTTT
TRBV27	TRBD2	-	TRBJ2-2	CATKTGTSGSVKLFF	TGTGCCACCAAAACCGGGACTAGCGGGAGTGTTAAGCTGTTTTTT
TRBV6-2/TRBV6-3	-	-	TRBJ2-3	CASMGSTDTQYF	TGTGCCAGCATGGGCAGCACAGATACGCAGTATTTT
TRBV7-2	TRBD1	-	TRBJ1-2	CASSPDREGGYTF	TGTGCCAGCAGCCCGGACAGGGAGGGCGGCTACACCTTC
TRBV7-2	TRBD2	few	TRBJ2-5	CASSTSGSRETQYF	TGTGCCAGCAGCACCAGCGGGAGTAGAGAGACCCAGTACTTC
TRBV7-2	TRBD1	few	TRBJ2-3	CASTDWRTGRSDTQYF	TGTGCCAGCACCGACTGGCGGACAGGGAGGTCAGATACGCAGTATTTT
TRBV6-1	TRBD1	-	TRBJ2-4	CASSVGGQGADIQYF	TGTGCCAGCAGTGTCGGTGGCCAGGGGGCAGACATTCAGTACTTC
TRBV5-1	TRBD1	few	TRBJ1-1	CASSPTDRERRAFF	TGCGCCAGCAGCCCGACCGACAGGGAGCGCCGAGCTTTCTTT
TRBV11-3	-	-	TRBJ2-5	CASSLFTGAGETQYF	TGTGCCAGCAGCTTATTTACGGGGGCGGGAGAGACCCAGTACTTC
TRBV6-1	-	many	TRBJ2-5	CASRDGHQETQYF	TGTGCCAGCAGGGATGGACACCAAGAGACCCAGTACTTC
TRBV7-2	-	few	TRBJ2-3	CASSSPGSVTDTQYF	TGTGCCAGCAGCTCCCCAGGGAGTGTTACAGATACGCAGTATTTT
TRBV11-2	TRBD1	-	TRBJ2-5	CASSMGTDRGETQYF	TGTGCCAGCAGCATGGGGACAGATAGGGGGGAGACCCAGTACTTC
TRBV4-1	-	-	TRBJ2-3	CASSQDPQDTQYF	TGCGCCAGCAGCCAAGATCCCCAGGATACGCAGTATTTT
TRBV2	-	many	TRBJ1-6	CASISGTTDNSPLHF	TGTGCCAGCATCTCAGGGACCACAGATAATTCACCCCTCCACTTT
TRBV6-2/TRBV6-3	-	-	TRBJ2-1	CASSYRGTESNNEQFF	TGTGCCAGCAGTTACCGCGGGACGGAGTCGAACAATGAGCAGTTCTTC
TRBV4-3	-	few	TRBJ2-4	CASSQDRITGLTKNIQYF	TGCGCCAGCAGCCAAGATCGAATAACAGGGTTGACCAAAAACATTCAGTACTTC
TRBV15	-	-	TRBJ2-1	CATSRDGTGSNNEQFF	TGTGCCACCAGCAGAGATGGTACCGGGAGCAACAATGAGCAGTTCTTC
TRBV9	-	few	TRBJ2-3	CASSVGLAERTDTQYF	TGTGCCAGCAGCGTAGGGTTAGCGGAGCGGACAGATACGCAGTATTTT